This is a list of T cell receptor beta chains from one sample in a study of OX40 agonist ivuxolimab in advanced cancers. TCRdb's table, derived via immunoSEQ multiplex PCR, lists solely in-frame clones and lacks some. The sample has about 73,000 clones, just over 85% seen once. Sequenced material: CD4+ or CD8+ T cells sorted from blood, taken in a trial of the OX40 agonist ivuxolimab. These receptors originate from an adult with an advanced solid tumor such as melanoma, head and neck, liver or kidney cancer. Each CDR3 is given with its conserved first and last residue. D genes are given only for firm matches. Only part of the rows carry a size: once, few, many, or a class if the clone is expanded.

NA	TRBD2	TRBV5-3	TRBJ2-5	CARSPDLASGRQETQYF	TGTGCCAGAAGCCCGGATCTGGCTAGCGGGAGACAAGAGACCCAGTACTTC
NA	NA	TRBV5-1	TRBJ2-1	CASSLGGLTYNEQFF	TGCGCCAGCAGCTTGGGCGGTTTAACCTACAATGAGCAGTTCTTC
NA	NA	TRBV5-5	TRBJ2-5	CASSLAGAGETQYF	TGTGCCAGCAGCCTCGCGGGGGCGGGGGAGACCCAGTACTTC
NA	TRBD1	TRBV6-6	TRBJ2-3	CASKATGGNTDTQYF	TGTGCCAGCAAAGCGACAGGGGGGAACACAGATACGCAGTATTTT
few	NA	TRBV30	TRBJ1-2	CAWSVRSACTF	TGTGCCTGGAGTGTAAGGTCGGCTTGCACCTTC
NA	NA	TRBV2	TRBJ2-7	CASSEDRNSYEQYF	TGTGCCAGCAGTGAAGACCGGAACTCCTACGAGCAGTACTTC
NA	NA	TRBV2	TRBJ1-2	CASSVTYGYTF	TGTGCCAGCAGTGTCACCTATGGCTACACCTTC
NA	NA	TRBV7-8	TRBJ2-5	CASSLLLGGETQYF	TGTGCCAGCAGCTTACTATTAGGCGGAGAGACCCAGTACTTC
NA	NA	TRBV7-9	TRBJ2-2	CASSSPYQRGNTGELFF	TGTGCCAGCAGCTCTCCCTACCAAAGGGGAAACACCGGGGAGCTGTTTTTT
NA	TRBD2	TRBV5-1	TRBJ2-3	CASSPRAGGGGDTQYF	TGCGCCAGCAGCCCCCGAGCTGGCGGGGGGGGAGATACGCAGTATTTT
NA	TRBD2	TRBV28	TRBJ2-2	CASSSPPLAGGVTGELFF	TGTGCCAGCAGTTCACCCCCCTTAGCGGGAGGAGTCACCGGGGAGCTGTTTTTT
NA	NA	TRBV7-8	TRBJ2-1	CASSLRGNEQFF	TGTGCCAGCAGCTTAAGGGGCAATGAGCAGTTCTTC
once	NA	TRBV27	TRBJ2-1	CASSPPLGTPSYNEQFF	TGTGCCAGCAGTCCACCCCTAGGAACCCCATCCTACAATGAGCAGTTCTTC
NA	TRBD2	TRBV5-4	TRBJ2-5	CASSPELAGGKETQYF	TGTGCCAGCAGCCCTGAACTTGCGGGGGGCAAAGAGACCCAGTACTTC
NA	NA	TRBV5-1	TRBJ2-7	CASSLTGNWDEQYF	TGCGCCAGCAGCTTGACAGGGAATTGGGACGAGCAGTACTTC
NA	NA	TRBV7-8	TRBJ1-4	CASSLAGQGFEKLFF	TGTGCCAGCAGCTTAGCGGGTCAGGGCTTCGAAAAACTGTTTTTT
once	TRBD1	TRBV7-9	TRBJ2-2	CASSSNRGPNTGELFF	TGTGCCAGCAGCTCCAACAGGGGCCCTAACACCGGGGAGCTGTTTTTT
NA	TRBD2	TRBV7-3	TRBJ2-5	CASSKAGLAGETQYF	TGTGCCAGCAGCAAGGCGGGACTAGCTGGAGAGACCCAGTACTTC
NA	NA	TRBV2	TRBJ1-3	CASSDWGTPGNTIYF	TGTGCCAGCAGTGACTGGGGGACACCCGGAAACACCATATATTTT
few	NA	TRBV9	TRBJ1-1	CASSVGQDTEAFF	TGTGCCAGCAGCGTAGGACAGGACACTGAAGCTTTCTTT
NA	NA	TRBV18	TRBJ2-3	CASSLARSTDTQYF	TGTGCCAGCTCCCTCGCTAGGTCCACAGATACGCAGTATTTT
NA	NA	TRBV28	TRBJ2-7	CASSAPGLANSYEQYF	TGTGCCAGCAGTGCCCCCGGGCTAGCGAACTCCTACGAGCAGTACTTC
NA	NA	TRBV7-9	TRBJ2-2	CASSSPNTGELFF	TGTGCCAGCAGCTCACCAAACACCGGGGAGCTGTTTTTT
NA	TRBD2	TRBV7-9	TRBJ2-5	CASSSSGGSVKETQYF	TGTGCCAGCAGCTCCTCGGGGGGGAGTGTAAAAGAGACCCAGTACTTC
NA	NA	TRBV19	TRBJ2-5	CASSTGTVRRETQYF	TGTGCCAGTAGTACAGGGACCGTGCGTAGGGAGACCCAGTACTTC
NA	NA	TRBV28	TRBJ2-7	CASSSGLRSSYEQYF	TGTGCCAGCAGTTCGGGACTCCGGAGCTCCTACGAGCAGTACTTC
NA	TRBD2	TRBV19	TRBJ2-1	CASSMAGGAYNEQFF	TGTGCCAGTAGTATGGCGGGGGGAGCCTACAATGAGCAGTTCTTC
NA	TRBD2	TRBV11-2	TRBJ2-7	CASSLASGTFHEQYF	TGTGCCAGCAGCTTAGCTAGCGGGACATTCCACGAGCAGTACTTC
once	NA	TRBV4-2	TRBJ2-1	CASSQAPGRNNEQFF	TGTGCCAGCAGCCAAGCCCCGGGACGGAACAATGAGCAGTTCTTC